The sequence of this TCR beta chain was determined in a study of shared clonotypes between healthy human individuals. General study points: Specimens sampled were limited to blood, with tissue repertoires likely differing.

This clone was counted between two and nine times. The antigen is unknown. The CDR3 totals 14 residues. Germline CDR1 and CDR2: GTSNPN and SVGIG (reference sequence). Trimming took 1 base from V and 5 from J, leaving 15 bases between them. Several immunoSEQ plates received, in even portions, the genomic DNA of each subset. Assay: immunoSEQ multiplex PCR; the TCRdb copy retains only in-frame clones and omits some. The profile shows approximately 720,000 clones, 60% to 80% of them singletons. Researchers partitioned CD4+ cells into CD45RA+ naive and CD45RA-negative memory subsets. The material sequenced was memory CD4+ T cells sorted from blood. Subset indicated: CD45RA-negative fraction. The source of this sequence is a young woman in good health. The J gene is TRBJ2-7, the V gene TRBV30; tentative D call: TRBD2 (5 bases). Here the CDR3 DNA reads TGTGCCTGGAGTGATGGACGGGGTTCCAACGAGCAGTACTTC. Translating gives CAWSDGRGSNEQYF.